The sequence of this T cell receptor beta chain was determined in a study of cytomegalovirus exposure and HLA in healthy donors. PCR amplification relied on 60 Vbeta primers (plus 13 Jbeta primers). Generated by immunoSEQ multiplex PCR, the TCRdb table keeps only in-frame clones and is missing some. The table includes 100,000 to 150,000 clones, over 8% detected once. Study observations and caveats: Serostatus for CMV was the only available immune exposure information. A later analysis linked a missense variant in DCLRE1C to the trimming of TCR beta V and J genes. Upon later analysis, TCR association rates were observed to vary by HLA locus, being highest for DRB1 and lowest for HLA-C.

Each donor was healthy, and each was a bone marrow donor. Germline loops: CDR1 SQVTM, CDR2 ANQGSEA. V was pared by 0 bases and J by 0 bases, with 17 bases between. This CDR3 has 18 residues. This clone appeared a few times. Its matching antigen is unknown. Sequenced: PBMCs. The chain couples TRBV29-1 to TRBJ2-2, with D perhaps TRBD2 (8 bases). This receptor was taken from a man aged 35-49 years in good health and CMV-seronegative. The CDR3: CSVEDNGGGQSNTGELFF. Written as DNA, the CDR3 is TGCAGCGTTGAAGATAACGGGGGGGGACAGTCGAACACCGGGGAGCTGTTTTTT.